The 31 T cell receptor beta chains below come from one sample, sequenced in a study of regulatory T cells in long-lasting Graves disease (dated by TCRdb to the early 2020s). Per the publication, the time point label means: newly diagnosed GD, antithyroid drugs for less than 3 months. RNA was extracted from PBMCs in TRIzol for both TCR sequencing and RNA sequencing. Library preparation used multiplex PCR. These reads were obtained on an Illumina HiSeq 4000. To build TCR beta libraries, CDR3 regions were amplified by Arm-PCR using iRepertoire HTBI primers. TCRdb handled the public reads itself, with Q25 trimming in fastp and clone calling in MiXCR, and kept productive beta chains. Identical CDR3 protein sequences are pooled into one entry, listed with their most common genes and DNA. The sample contains about 240,000 distinct CDR3 sequences, 20% to 25% of them found a single time. The ten top clones hold 11% to 15% of the sample.

Specimen: peripheral blood mononuclear cells (PBMCs), collected at new diagnosis, from a patient treated with antithyroid drugs. Receptor source: a female donor with Graves disease.

A note on this clonotype: The conserved phenylalanine or tryptophan normally closing the CDR3 is absent here, so this likely arose from a read error. The DNA is left out, because the CDR3 cannot be placed on it with certainty; the CDR3 is given as TCRdb lists it. This chain links TRBV19 with TRBJ1-1. Germline assignment: CDR1 LNHDA and CDR2 SQIVND (reference sequence). Termini included, the CDR3 measures 10 amino acids. CDR3 residues: CASSTPISWL.

Turning to this clonotype: One base away lies a much larger clone, so this may be a sequencing read error. V is TRBV19 and J is TRBJ2-7, with TRBD1 identical over 7 bases. Germline V gene sequence: CDR1 LNHDA, CDR2 SQIVND (reference sequence). The CDR3 has 14 amino acids. DNA of the CDR3: TGTGTCACAAAACCGACAGGGAGCTCCTACGAGCAGTACTTC. Its protein is CVTKPTGSSYEQYF.

This clonotype was detected ten times or more. The chain joins TRBV2 to TRBJ2-4; 7 bases line up with TRBD1. The CDR3 contains 14 residues. CDR1 and CDR2 (germline): SNHLY, FYNNEI. Trimming took 4 bases from V and 8 from J; bases not matched to a gene: 8. The CDR3 nucleotides are TGTGCCAGCAGTGCGGGGACAGCTCGTGACATTCAGTACTTC. Encoded protein: CASSAGTARDIQYF.

This clonotype was detected many times. The rearrangement joins TRBV7-9 to TRBJ2-7, with D unresolved. CDR1 is SEHNR and CDR2 is FQNEAQ in the germline V gene (reference sequence). The CDR3 contains 14 residues. Deletions cut 5 bases from V and 4 bases from J, with 15 bases between. CDR3 amino acids: CASSPTPGLYEQYF. The CDR3 DNA reads as TGTGCCAGCAGCCCCACCCCTGGGCTTTACGAGCAGTACTTC.

The gene calls are TRBV6-6 and TRBJ2-7, with 12 bases matching TRBD1. CDR1 and CDR2 (germline): MNHNY, SVGAGI (reference sequence). Trimming at V came to 0 bases and at J to 3 bases, leaving 6 bases not matched to a gene. The CDR3 spans 17 residues. The CDR3 bases are TGTGCCAGCAGTTACTCGTGGGGACAGGGGGCGGGCTACGAGCAGTACTTC. The encoded protein is CASSYSWGQGAGYEQYF.

This clonotype was observed at least ten times. This chain uses TRBV3-1 with TRBJ2-5, with unresolved D. The CDR3 is 16 residues long. Germline lookup yields CDR1 LGHDT and CDR2 YNNKEL (reference sequence). V was shortened by 0 bases and J by 4 bases, with 15 bases between the two germline ends. CDR3 nucleotides: TGTGCCAGCAGCCAAGATCGGAAAATCCACGGAGAGACCCAGTACTTC. Protein product: CASSQDRKIHGETQYF.

In its sample, this clonotype was seen many times. The chain combines TRBV12-3 or TRBV12-4 with TRBJ2-5; 10 bases are a match to TRBD1. This CDR3 has 13 residues. V gave up 7 bases and J gave up 5 bases; unmatched junction bases: 4. CDR3 bases: TGTGCCAGCAAAGGGACAGGGGACGAGACCCAGTACTTC. Translating gives CASKGTGDETQYF.

This clonotype was recorded many times. The rearrangement joins TRBV7-2 to TRBJ1-1; D unclear. Germline V gives CDR1 SGHTA, CDR2 FQGNSA. V dropped 2 bases and J dropped 6 bases, with 10 bases sitting between them. The CDR3 is 13 residues long. CDR3 loop: CASSLPPSAEAFF. The CDR3 DNA reads TGTGCCAGCAGCTTACCGCCTTCCGCTGAAGCTTTCTTT.

This clonotype was found many times. Compared with germline, one end of the junction differs, possibly owing to a read error. The chain recombines TRBV5-1 with TRBJ2-1; D assignment may be TRBD1 or TRBD2 (5 bases each). Germline CDR1 and CDR2: SGHRS and YFSETQ. This CDR3 contains 14 residues. The CDR3 sequence is CASSLAGFPNEQFF. In DNA, the CDR3 is TGTGCCAGCAGCCTAGCAGGGTTTCCCAATGAGCAGTTCTTC.

Many counts were recorded for this clonotype. The J gene is TRBJ2-3, the V gene TRBV20-1, with D possibly being TRBD2 (6 bases). The CDR3 sequence is 14 residues long. Germline CDR1 and CDR2: DFQATT and SNEGSKA (reference sequence). V shed 3 bases and J shed 8 bases, with 18 bases lying between them. CDR3 bases: TGCAGTGCTAGCTCCGGGACTCCGGAGACTACGCAGTATTTT. Protein sequence: CSASSGTPETTQYF.

This clonotype came up many times. The chain combines TRBV5-6 with TRBJ2-6, with 9 positions matching TRBD2. Germline V gives CDR1 SGHDT, CDR2 YYEEEE. Trimming at V came to 1 base and at J to 0 bases, leaving 8 bases not matched to a gene. This CDR3 contains 19 residues. The CDR3 DNA reads as TGTGCCAGCAGCTTGACGGCGGGAGGGGGCTTCTCTGGGGCCAACGTCCTGACTTTC. It is translated as CASSLTAGGGFSGANVLTF.

This clonotype appeared many times. The rearrangement joins TRBV5-1 to TRBJ2-1, with a possible D match to TRBD2 (6 bases). V gave up 6 bases and J gave up 1 base, with 14 bases separating them. The CDR3 sequence is 15 residues long. The germline V gene has CDR1 SGHRS and CDR2 YFSETQ. The CDR3 protein is CASKIVGGSYNEQFF. The CDR3 nucleotides are TGCGCCAGCAAAATAGTGGGAGGATCCTACAATGAGCAGTTCTTC.

This clonotype was counted at least ten times. The CDR3 sequence: CASSQEGSGPLNSPLHF. DNA for the CDR3: TGTGCCAGCAGCCAAGAAGGGTCGGGCCCTCTGAATTCACCCCTCCACTTT. J is TRBJ1-6 and V is TRBV3-1; D call uncertain. CDR3 length: 17 residues. Deletions cut 0 bases from V and 7 bases from J, with 16 bases between. CDR1 LGHDT and CDR2 YNNKEL come from the germline V gene (reference sequence).

This chain uses TRBV7-9 with TRBJ2-1; 15 bases are shared with TRBD2. Looked up from germline, CDR1 is SEHNR and CDR2 is FQNEAQ (reference sequence). This CDR3 is 21 amino acids long. With V trimmed by 4 bases and J by 0 bases, 13 bases remained unmatched. CDR3 sequence (DNA): TGTGCCAGCAGCTCAGAGTGGGACGGACTAGCGGGAGGGCCCTCCTACAATGAGCAGTTCTTC. It yields the protein CASSSEWDGLAGGPSYNEQFF.

In this sample, this clonotype turned up many times. CDR3 DNA sequence: TGTGCCAGCAGCTTGTTTGTCAGAGAGACCCAGTACTTC. Amino acids: CASSLFVRETQYF. The V gene is TRBV5-5, the J gene TRBJ2-5; D call uncertain. This CDR3 is 13 amino acids long. CDR1 is SGHKS and CDR2 is YYEKEE in the germline V gene (reference sequence). V shed 1 base and J shed 4 bases, with 8 bases lying between them.

Ten or more counts support this clonotype. The CDR3 DNA follows: TGCAGTGCTAGAGATACCCTAGCGGGGGGCTACGAGCAGTACTTC. It translates to CSARDTLAGGYEQYF. This sequence joins TRBV20-1 and TRBJ2-7; 11 bases line up with TRBD2. Germline CDR1 DFQATT, CDR2 SNEGSKA (reference sequence). V lost 0 bases, J lost 3 bases, and 4 bases stayed unmatched. The CDR3 contains 15 residues.

The table lists this clonotype with many counts. This rearrangement joins TRBV6-2 or TRBV6-3 to TRBJ2-1; 7 nucleotides line up with TRBD1. This CDR3 is built from 15 residues. The V segment lost 5 bases and the J segment 5 bases; nucleotides outside the gene matches: 9. CDR1 MNHEY and CDR2 SVGEGT come from the germline V gene. CDR3 amino acids: CASSPLRGPNNEQFF. The CDR3 DNA reads as TGTGCCAGCAGTCCCTTGAGGGGGCCCAACAATGAGCAGTTCTTC.

There are many counts of this clonotype. The V call is TRBV5-5, the J call TRBJ2-3; TRBD2 might be the D (6 bases). Germline lookup yields CDR1 SGHKS and CDR2 YYEKEE (reference sequence). The CDR3 is 16 amino acids. Between the trimmed V and J ends, which lost 4 bases and 2 bases, there was a span of 17 bases. CDR3 amino acids: CASSPRPGASTDTQYF. As DNA, the CDR3 is TGTGCCAGCAGCCCCAGACCGGGAGCCTCCACAGATACGCAGTATTTT. Looking up the rest from reference TRBV5-5 and TRBJ2-3 gives the full variable domain: DAGVTQSPTHLIKTRGQQVTLRCSPISGHKSVSWYQQVLGQGPQFIFQYYEKEERGRGNFPDRFSARQFPNYSSELNVNALLLGDSALYLCASSPRPGASTDTQYFGPGTRLTVL.

As for this clonotype: This likely reflects a read error, since a far larger clone is one base away. The chain uses TRBV5-6 and TRBJ2-1; tentative D call: TRBD1 (5 bases). Matching the DNA end better, TRBJ2-3 makes the J call doubtful. The CDR3 length is 15 residues. CDR1 SGHDT and CDR2 YYEEEE come from the germline V gene. CDR3 amino acids: CASSLGSWGTDMQYF. The CDR3 DNA sequence: TGTGCCAGCAGCTTGGGTTCTTGGGGCACAGATATGCAGTATTTT.

This clonotype came up many times. This chain connects TRBV12-3 or TRBV12-4 to TRBJ1-2, with a weak D call TRBD1 (6 bases). The ends were cut back, 5 bases at V and 0 bases at J, with 10 bases in the middle. This CDR3 is built from 14 residues. This CDR3 is CASSPQGPNYGYTF. CDR3 DNA sequence: TGTGCCAGCAGTCCGCAGGGGCCTAACTATGGCTACACCTTC.

This clonotype was seen ten or more times. A much larger clone sits a single nucleotide away, making a read error possible. Here the CDR3 reads CASSPRLSYEQYF. The CDR3 DNA reads as TGTGCCAGCAGCCCCCGGCTCTCCTACGAGCAGTACTTC. The rearrangement joins TRBV6-1 to TRBJ2-7; D is uncertain. The ends were cut back, 6 bases at V and 0 bases at J, with 9 bases in the middle. CDR1 and CDR2 from the germline V gene are MNHNS and SASEGT. The CDR3 sequence is 13 residues long.

This clonotype was counted many times. Written as DNA, the CDR3 is TGTGCCAGCAGGAGAAGTGTGGTTGGACAGGGGGGCATAACCTTGCTGTTTTTT. Encoded protein: CASRRSVVGQGGITLLFF. The rearrangement joins TRBV28 to TRBJ2-2; 10 bases are shared with TRBD1. Trimming removed 6 bases from V and 13 bases from J; junction bases left unmatched: 23. The length of the CDR3 is 18 residues. The germline V gene has CDR1 MDHEN and CDR2 SYDVKM.

The chain couples TRBV30 to TRBJ1-6; TRBD1 matches at 9 bases. Germline V CDR1 and CDR2: GTSNPN, SVGIG (reference sequence). CDR3 size: 14 residues. The CDR3 DNA follows: TGTAGAAATTTGGACAGGGGCAATAATTCACCCCTCCACTTT. This codes for CRNLDRGNNSPLHF.

In its sample, this clonotype was seen many times. The rearrangement uses TRBV20-1 and TRBJ2-1, with D perhaps TRBD1 or TRBD2 (5 bases each). Germline V gene lookup returns CDR1 DFQATT and CDR2 SNEGSKA (reference sequence). The CDR3 contains 15 residues. The ends were cut back, 5 bases at V and 0 bases at J, with 14 bases in the middle. CDR3 sequence (DNA): TGCAGTGCTCCCCCGGGACCTAGCTCCTACAATGAGCAGTTCTTC. Translated, it gives CSAPPGPSSYNEQFF.

This clonotype was counted a few times. J is TRBJ1-2 and V is TRBV7-9; D not certain. This CDR3 region has 13 residues. Germline CDR1 reads SEHNR; CDR2 reads FQNEAQ (reference sequence). V gave up 7 bases and J gave up 7 bases, with 16 bases separating them. The CDR3 sequence is CASKPLEGVGYTF. The CDR3 DNA reads as TGTGCCAGCAAACCACTGGAGGGAGTTGGCTACACCTTC. Combining the CDR3 with reference TRBV7-9 and TRBJ1-2 gives the whole variable domain DTGVSQNPRHKITKRGQNVTFRCDPISEHNRLYWYRQTLGQGPEFLTYFQNEAQLEKSRLLSDRFSAERPKGSFSTLEIQRTEQGDSAMYLCASKPLEGVGYTFGSGTRLTVV.

Details on this clonotype: As the CDR3 is not closed by the conserved phenylalanine or tryptophan, this likely results from a read error. V usage is TRBV7-2 and J usage is TRBJ2-7; D call uncertain. Per the germline V gene, CDR1 is SGHTA and CDR2 is FQGNSA. V was clipped by 5 bases and J by 5 bases, with 10 bases between them. This CDR3 region has 12 residues. The CDR3 sequence is CASSQGPHEQYS. CDR3 DNA sequence: TGTGCCAGCAGCCAAGGACCCCACGAGCAGTACTCC.

In this sample, this clonotype turned up many times. The genes are TRBV5-1 and TRBJ2-1; TRBD2 aligns across 12 bases. V gave up 0 bases and J gave up 10 bases; unmatched junction bases: 8. Germline-derived CDR1 and CDR2 are SGHRS and YFSETQ. The length of the CDR3 is 16 residues. CDR3 in amino acids: CASSLGLAGGPGEQFF. CDR3 coding DNA: TGCGCCAGCAGCTTGGGGCTAGCGGGGGGGCCGGGGGAGCAGTTCTTC.

Regarding this clonotype: An end of the junction differs from the germline gene, which may be a read error. The chain has TRBV3-1 and TRBJ1-1; the D gene is possibly TRBD1 (5 bases). Germline assignment: CDR1 LGHDT and CDR2 YNNKEL (reference sequence). This CDR3 is 14 amino acids long. This chain's CDR3 is CASSQDAAQGLSLF. CDR3 DNA sequence: TGTGCCAGCAGCCAAGATGCCGCTCAGGGTCTGTCTCTCTTT.

This clonotype was observed at least ten times. The chain combines TRBV28 with TRBJ1-2; no clear D gene. The germline V gene encodes CDR1 MDHEN and CDR2 SYDVKM. The CDR3 loop spans 12 amino acids. V lost 3 bases and J lost 8, with 10 bases in between. The DNA for the CDR3 is TGTGCCAGCAGTTTTGGGGAGGCGGGCTACACCTTC. Translated: CASSFGEAGYTF.

At least ten counts were recorded for this clonotype. The V call is TRBV20-1, the J call TRBJ2-1, with TRBD2 matching over 7 bases. Germline CDR1 reads DFQATT; CDR2 reads SNEGSKA (reference sequence). Trimming cost V 3 bases and J 2 bases; bases outside gene matches: 10. The CDR3 is made up of 16 amino acids. DNA for the CDR3: TGCAGTGCTAGCTGGGGTGGGGGGGGAACCTACAATGAGCAGTTCTTC. This translates into CSASWGGGGTYNEQFF.

This clonotype was observed at least ten times. V and J are TRBV3-1 and TRBJ1-3, with TRBD1 matching over 7 bases. The germline V gene encodes CDR1 LGHDT and CDR2 YNNKEL (reference sequence). This CDR3 contains 15 residues. J lost 0 bases, V lost 4 bases, and 3 bases had no gene match. Here the CDR3 reads CASSPGGSSGNTIYF. The DNA of the CDR3 is TGTGCCAGCAGCCCAGGGGGTTCCTCTGGAAACACCATATATTTT.